The next 12 T cell receptor beta chains were all read from a single sample in a study of cytomegalovirus exposure and HLA in healthy donors. The PCR was carried out with 60 Vbeta primers and 13 Jbeta primers. Assay used: immunoSEQ multiplex PCR; TCRdb lists only in-frame clones, some missing. Among approximately 150,000 clones listed, roughly 76% were seen once. Material for sequencing was PBMCs. The receptors derive from a woman aged 25-40 years in good health and CMV-seronegative.

V is TRBV7-9 and J is TRBJ2-1; D is perhaps TRBD2 (6 bases). Looked up from germline, CDR1 is SEHNR and CDR2 is FQNEAQ (reference sequence). The CDR3 length is 15 residues. The V gene lost 7 bases and the J gene lost 4 bases, with 17 bases spanning the gap. The CDR3 protein is CASMQSGQAYNEQFF. CDR3 in DNA: TGTGCCAGCATGCAAAGCGGGCAGGCATACAATGAGCAGTTCTTC.

The chain couples TRBV7-9 to TRBJ1-1, with a tentative D call TRBD1 (5 bases). This CDR3 region has 17 residues. V was clipped by 1 base and J by 2 bases, with 17 bases between them. The germline CDR1 and CDR2 sequences are SEHNR and FQNEAQ (reference sequence). The CDR3: CASSLDGWGRLNTEAFF. CDR3 in DNA: TGTGCCAGCAGCTTAGATGGCTGGGGGAGGTTAAACACTGAAGCTTTCTTT.

Notes on this clone: Other DNA sequences in the same sample also yield this CDR3. The rearrangement joins TRBV25-1 to TRBJ2-1, with 8 bases that match TRBD2. J lost 2 bases, V lost 0 bases, and 6 bases had no gene match. The CDR3 is 17 amino acids. CDR1 and CDR2 from the germline V gene are MGHDK and SYGVNS. CDR3 DNA: TGTGCCAGCAGTGAATACGAGGTAGCGGGACCCTACAATGAGCAGTTCTTC. Protein sequence: CASSEYEVAGPYNEQFF.

CDR3 loop: CASRGIFTEAFF. For the CDR3, the DNA is TGTGCCAGTAGGGGCATCTTCACTGAAGCTTTCTTT. The V and J genes are TRBV19 and TRBJ1-1; no clear D gene. Germline lookup yields CDR1 LNHDA and CDR2 SQIVND (reference sequence). V lost 6 bases, J lost 4 bases, and 9 bases lay in between. This CDR3 comprises 12 residues.

The chain is built from TRBV19 and TRBJ1-5, with D maybe TRBD1 (5 bases). This CDR3 is 15 amino acids long. V lost 1 base and J lost 5, with 12 bases in between. Germline V lookup: CDR1 LNHDA, CDR2 SQIVND (reference sequence). In DNA form, the CDR3 reads TGTGCCAGTAGTATAGTACGAGACAGCCATCAGCCCCAGCATTTT. The encoded protein is CASSIVRDSHQPQHF.

The CDR3 loop reads CSVAGTGADTQYF. As DNA, the CDR3 is TGCAGCGTTGCAGGGACAGGGGCAGATACGCAGTATTTT. The V call is TRBV29-1, the J call TRBJ2-3, with 10 bases aligning to TRBD1. Germline V CDR1 and CDR2: SQVTM, ANQGSEA. V lost 4 bases to trimming and J lost 4 bases; unmatched junction nucleotides: 2. The CDR3 runs 13 residues.

The CDR3 DNA sequence: TGTGCCAGCAGCTTAAACGTGGGGCAGATCACAGATACGCAGTATTTT. It yields the protein CASSLNVGQITDTQYF. The rearrangement links TRBV7-3 to TRBJ2-3, with D maybe TRBD1 (5 bases). The CDR3 loop spans 16 amino acids. Germline CDR1 SGHTA, CDR2 FQGTGA. Trimming shortened V by 1 base and J by 2 bases, and 13 bases separated the two germline ends.

This clone was observed a single time. The chain uses TRBV19 and TRBJ2-2; D is uncertain. Germline loops: CDR1 LNHDA, CDR2 SQIVND (reference sequence). There are 15 residues in the CDR3. Trimming removed 1 base at V and 3 bases at J, with 9 bases between. The DNA for the CDR3 is TGTGCCAGTAGTATAGTTGGCGGTTACACCGGGGAGCTGTTTTTT. Its protein product is CASSIVGGYTGELFF. Variable domain in full (rest from reference TRBV19 and TRBJ2-2): DGGITQSPKYLFRKEGQNVTLSCEQNLNHDAMYWYRQDPGQGLRLIYYSQIVNDFQKGDIAEGYSVSREKKESFPLTVTSAQKNPTAFYLCASSIVGGYTGELFFGEGSRLTVL.

The chain carries TRBV7-2 and TRBJ2-3, with D possibly matching TRBD1 (5 bases). The CDR3 runs to 15 residues. V was pared by 1 base and J by 8 bases, with 16 bases between. From germline, CDR1 is SGHTA and CDR2 FQGNSA. This CDR3 reads CASSLGLTARGTQYF. DNA of the CDR3: TGTGCCAGCAGCTTAGGACTCACTGCAAGGGGTACGCAGTATTTT.

The gene calls are TRBV18 and TRBJ2-2; D is unresolved. Germline CDR1 reads KGHSH; CDR2 reads LQKENI. The CDR3 covers 12 residues. Trimming stripped 3 bases from V and 5 bases from J, with 4 bases between. The CDR3 region has the DNA TGTGCCAGCTCACCTAGAACCGGGGAGCTGTTTTTT. This translates into CASSPRTGELFF. Based on the CDR3 plus reference TRBV18 and TRBJ2-2, the full variable domain is NAGVMQNPRHLVRRRGQEARLRCSPMKGHSHVYWYRQLPEEGLKFMVYLQKENIIDESGMPKERFSAEFPKEGPSILRIQQVVRGDSAAYFCASSPRTGELFFGEGSRLTVL.

The J gene is TRBJ1-2, the V gene TRBV6-1, with 7 bases matching TRBD1. In germline, CDR1 is MNHNS, CDR2 SASEGT. CDR3 length: 15 residues. The trim removed 5 bases at V and 5 bases at J, leaving 11 bases unmatched. CDR3 sequence: CASSSRTGDVYGYTF. CDR3 DNA: TGTGCCAGCAGTTCCCGTACAGGGGATGTTTATGGCTACACCTTC.

The rearrangement links TRBV6-1 to TRBJ2-7; 7 bases line up with TRBD1. The germline V gene encodes CDR1 MNHNS and CDR2 SASEGT. This CDR3 region has 16 residues. V lost 0 bases to trimming and J lost 7 bases; unmatched junction nucleotides: 12. The CDR3 loop reads CASSEALDRTPGEQYF. The CDR3 DNA is TGTGCCAGCAGTGAAGCGCTGGACAGGACCCCTGGGGAGCAGTACTTC.